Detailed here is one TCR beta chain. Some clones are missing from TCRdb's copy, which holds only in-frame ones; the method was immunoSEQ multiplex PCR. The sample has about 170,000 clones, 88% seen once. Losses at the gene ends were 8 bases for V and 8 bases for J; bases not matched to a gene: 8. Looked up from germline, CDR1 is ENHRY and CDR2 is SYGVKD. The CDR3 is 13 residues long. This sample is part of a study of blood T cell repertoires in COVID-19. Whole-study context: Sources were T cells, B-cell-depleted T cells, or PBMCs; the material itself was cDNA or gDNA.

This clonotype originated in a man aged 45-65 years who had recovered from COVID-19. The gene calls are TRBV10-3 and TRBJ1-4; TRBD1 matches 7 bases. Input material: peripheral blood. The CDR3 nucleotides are TGTGCCATCGCCGAGGGGGCGCAGGAAAAACTGTTTTTT. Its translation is CAIAEGAQEKLFF.